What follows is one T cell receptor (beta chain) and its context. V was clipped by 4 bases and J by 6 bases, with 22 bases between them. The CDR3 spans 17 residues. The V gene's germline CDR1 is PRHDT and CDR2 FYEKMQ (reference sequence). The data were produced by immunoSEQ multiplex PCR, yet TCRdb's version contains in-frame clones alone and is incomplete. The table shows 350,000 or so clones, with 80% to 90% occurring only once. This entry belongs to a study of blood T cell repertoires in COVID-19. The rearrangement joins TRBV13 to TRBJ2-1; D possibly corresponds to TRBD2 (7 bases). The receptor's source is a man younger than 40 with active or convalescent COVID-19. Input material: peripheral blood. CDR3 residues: CASSSRIGGGYGNEQFF. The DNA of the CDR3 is TGTGCCAGCAGCTCCCGTATCGGCGGGGGCTACGGCAATGAGCAGTTCTTC.